This T cell receptor beta chain was sequenced during a study of CD8 T cells in Susac syndrome. Looking at the study overall: When blood was drawn, the patients with Susac syndrome were therapy-naive, on corticosteroids, or on intravenous immunoglobulin alone.

After extraction with the RNeasy kit, about 0.5 to 1 ug of the RNA was reverse transcribed using random hexamers. TCRdb recomputed calls from the immunoSEQ multiplex PCR reads with MiXCR, one row per CDR3 protein. In the table there are 55,000 to 80,000 distinct CDR3 sequences, 93% of which are singletons. TEMRA cells were FACS-enriched and CD8+ and CD4+ T cells negatively isolated. The V gene's germline CDR1 is DFQATT and CDR2 SNEGSKA (reference sequence). The length of the CDR3 is 14 residues. The germline V and J ends were trimmed by 3 bases and 6 bases, with 17 bases remaining between them. The origin of this receptor is a human donor with Susac syndrome. This chain joins TRBV20-1 and TRBJ1-2; tentatively, D is TRBD1 (6 bases). Sequenced: CD4+ T cells from PBMCs. The DNA for the CDR3 is TGCAGTGCTAGGGGGGGGCGACAGCCCAATGGCTACACCTTC. Translated, it gives CSARGGRQPNGYTF.